The 2 T cell receptor beta chains reported below all come from one sample, sequenced in a study of cytomegalovirus exposure and HLA in healthy donors. The study ran its PCR with 60 Vbeta and 13 Jbeta primers. Measured with immunoSEQ multiplex PCR; TCRdb has only the in-frame clones, and not every one. Found here are about 110,000 clones, roughly 71% of them singletons; the top ten hold about 8.5%. The sample consisted of PBMCs. The receptor set was obtained from a man between 18 and 29 years old in good health and CMV-seropositive.

The V and J genes are TRBV18 and TRBJ1-1; 7 positions agree with TRBD1. This CDR3 spans 13 amino acids. From germline, CDR1 is KGHSH and CDR2 LQKENI. V trimming: 8 bases; J trimming: 3 bases; junction bases outside the gene matches: 6. The CDR3 loop is CASAQGLDTEAFF. The CDR3 coding sequence is TGTGCCAGCGCACAGGGGTTGGACACTGAAGCTTTCTTT. The full variable domain, completed using reference TRBV18 and TRBJ1-1, is NAGVMQNPRHLVRRRGQEARLRCSPMKGHSHVYWYRQLPEEGLKFMVYLQKENIIDESGMPKERFSAEFPKEGPSILRIQQVVRGDSAAYFCASAQGLDTEAFFGQGTRLTVV.

This chain links TRBV5-4 with TRBJ2-5, with 7 bases identical to TRBD2. V trimming: 4 bases; J trimming: 4 bases; junction bases outside the gene matches: 10. CDR1 is SGHNT and CDR2 is YYREEE in the germline V gene (reference sequence). The CDR3 loop spans 15 amino acids. As DNA, the CDR3 is TGTGCCAGCAGCCCCGGCGGCCCGGGGGGAGAGACCCAGTACTTC. Its protein product is CASSPGGPGGETQYF.